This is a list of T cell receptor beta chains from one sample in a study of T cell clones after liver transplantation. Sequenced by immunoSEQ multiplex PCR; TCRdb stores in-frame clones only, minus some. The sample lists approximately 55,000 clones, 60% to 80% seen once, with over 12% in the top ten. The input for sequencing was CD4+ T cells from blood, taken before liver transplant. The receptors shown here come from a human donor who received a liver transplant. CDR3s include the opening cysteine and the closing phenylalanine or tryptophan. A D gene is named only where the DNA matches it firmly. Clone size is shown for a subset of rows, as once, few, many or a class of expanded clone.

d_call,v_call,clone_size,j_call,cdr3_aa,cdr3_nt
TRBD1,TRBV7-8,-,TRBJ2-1,CASSVDRGVYNEQFF,TGTGCCAGCAGCGTAGACAGGGGAGTTTACAATGAGCAGTTCTTC
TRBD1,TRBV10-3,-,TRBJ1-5,CAISGGQGRQPQHF,TGTGCCATCAGTGGAGGACAGGGGAGGCAGCCCCAGCATTTT
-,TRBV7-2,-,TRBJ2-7,CASSSGVRDEQYF,TGTGCCAGCAGCTCAGGGGTTAGAGACGAGCAGTACTTC
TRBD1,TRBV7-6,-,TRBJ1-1,CASSSGGMNTEAFF,TGTGCCAGCAGCTCAGGGGGGATGAACACTGAAGCTTTCTTT
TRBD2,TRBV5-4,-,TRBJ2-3,CASSLDVGGGWDTQYF,TGTGCCAGCAGCTTGGACGTTGGCGGGGGGTGGGATACGCAGTATTTT
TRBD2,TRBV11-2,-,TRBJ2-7,CASSLTSGVNEQYF,TGTGCCAGCAGCTTGACTAGCGGGGTCAACGAGCAGTACTTC
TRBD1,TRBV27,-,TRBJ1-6,CASSLSTGSSYNSPLHF,TGTGCCAGCAGTTTATCGACAGGGAGCTCCTATAATTCACCCCTCCACTTT
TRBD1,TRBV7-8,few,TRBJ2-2,CASSPPNAGQGMRTGELFF,TGTGCCAGCAGCCCCCCAAATGCTGGACAGGGGATGCGAACCGGGGAGCTGTTTTTT
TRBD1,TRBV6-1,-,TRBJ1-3,CASSELQGLGNTIYF,TGTGCCAGCAGTGAATTACAGGGGTTAGGAAACACCATATATTTT
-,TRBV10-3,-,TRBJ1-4,CATTGGNNEKLFF,TGTGCCACCACGGGGGGAAATAATGAAAAACTGTTTTTT
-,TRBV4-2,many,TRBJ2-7,CASSQDIAGFQQYF,TGTGCCAGCAGCCAAGATATTGCGGGGTTCCAGCAGTACTTC
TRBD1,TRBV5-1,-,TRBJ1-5,CASSAGQGAPNQPQHF,TGCGCCAGCAGCGCGGGACAGGGGGCCCCCAATCAGCCCCAGCATTTT
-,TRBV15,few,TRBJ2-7,CATSREGRDYEQYF,TGTGCCACCAGCAGAGAGGGCAGAGACTACGAGCAGTACTTC
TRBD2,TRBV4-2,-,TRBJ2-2,CASSQALAGGKGNTGELFF,TGTGCCAGCAGCCAAGCACTAGCGGGGGGTAAGGGCAACACCGGGGAGCTGTTTTTT
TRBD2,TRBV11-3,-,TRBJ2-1,CASSLLAGGDYNEQFF,TGTGCCAGCAGCTTACTCGCGGGGGGGGATTACAATGAGCAGTTCTTC
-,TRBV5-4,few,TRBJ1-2,CASSLGQGIGGYTF,TGTGCCAGCAGCTTGGGGCAGGGCATAGGGGGCTACACCTTC
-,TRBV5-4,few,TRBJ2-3,CASSTGTANTDTQYF,TGTGCCAGCAGCACCGGGACTGCTAACACAGATACGCAGTATTTT
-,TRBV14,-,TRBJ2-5,CASSQGLQGSETQYF,TGTGCCAGCAGCCAAGGCCTACAGGGTTCAGAGACCCAGTACTTC
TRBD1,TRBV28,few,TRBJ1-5,CASSLWRALLRVRGQSYQPQHF,TGTGCCAGCAGTTTATGGAGAGCGTTGTTGAGGGTCAGGGGGCAAAGTTATCAGCCCCAGCATTTT
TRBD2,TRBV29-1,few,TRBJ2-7,CSVDMDGGYEQYF,TGCAGCGTTGACATGGACGGGGGGTACGAGCAGTACTTC
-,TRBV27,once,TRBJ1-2,CASSLKGGNYGYTF,TGTGCCAGCAGTTTGAAGGGCGGGAACTATGGCTACACCTTC
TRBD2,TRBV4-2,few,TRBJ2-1,CASSQSPERGPHNEQFF,TGTGCCAGCAGCCAATCCCCGGAGCGGGGTCCTCACAATGAGCAGTTCTTC
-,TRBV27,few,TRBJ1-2,CASSGGGDYGYTF,TGTGCCAGCAGTGGGGGCGGCGACTATGGCTACACCTTC
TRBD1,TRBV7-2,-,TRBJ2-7,CASSQTRTGNEQYF,TGTGCCAGCAGCCAAACACGGACAGGGAACGAGCAGTACTTC
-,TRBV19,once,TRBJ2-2,CASSIGSTGELFF,TGTGCCAGTAGTATAGGTAGCACCGGGGAGCTGTTTTTT
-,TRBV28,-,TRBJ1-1,CASTQVNTEAFF,TGTGCCAGCACACAAGTGAACACTGAAGCTTTCTTT
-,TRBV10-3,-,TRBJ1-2,CAITKGQLANYGYTF,TGTGCCATCACTAAAGGACAGCTAGCTAACTATGGCTACACCTTC
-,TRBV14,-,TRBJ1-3,CASSRSRQNYLSGNTIYF,TGTGCCAGCAGCCGATCTAGGCAGAACTACCTCTCTGGAAACACCATATATTTT
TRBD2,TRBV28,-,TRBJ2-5,CASSSAGTSQETQYF,TGTGCCAGCAGTTCAGCCGGGACTAGCCAAGAGACCCAGTACTTC
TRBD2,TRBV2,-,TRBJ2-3,CASRPLSAGGTDTQYF,TGTGCCAGCAGACCACTCTCAGCGGGGGGGACAGATACGCAGTATTTT
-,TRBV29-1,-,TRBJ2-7,CSVLVPPRVYEQYF,TGCAGCGTTCTCGTTCCTCCGAGGGTCTACGAGCAGTACTTC
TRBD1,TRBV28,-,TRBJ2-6,CASSSTGGRAFGANVLTF,TGTGCCAGCAGCTCCACAGGGGGCCGGGCGTTTGGGGCCAACGTCCTGACTTTC
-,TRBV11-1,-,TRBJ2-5,CASSLAAAFQETQYF,TGTGCCAGCAGCTTAGCGGCGGCCTTTCAAGAGACCCAGTACTTC
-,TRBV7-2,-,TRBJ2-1,CASSFNRDYNEQFF,TGTGCCAGCAGCTTTAACAGGGATTACAATGAGCAGTTCTTC
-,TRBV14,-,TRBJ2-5,CASSQDAGQETQYF,TGTGCCAGCAGCCAAGATGCAGGGCAAGAGACCCAGTACTTC
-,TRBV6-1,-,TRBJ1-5,CASLRGGNQPQHF,TGTGCCAGTCTAAGGGGTGGCAATCAGCCCCAGCATTTT
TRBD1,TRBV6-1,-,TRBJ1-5,CASSVGTGSKSQPQHF,TGTGCCAGCAGTGTCGGGACAGGGTCGAAGAGTCAGCCCCAGCATTTT
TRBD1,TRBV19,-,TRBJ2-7,CASSHRGHYEQYF,TGTGCCAGTAGCCACAGGGGGCACTACGAGCAGTACTTC
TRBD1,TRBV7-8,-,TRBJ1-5,CASSLTGGNQPQHF,TGTGCCAGCAGCTTGACAGGGGGAAATCAGCCCCAGCATTTT
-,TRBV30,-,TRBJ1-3,CAWSVGASSGNTIYF,TGTGCCTGGAGCGTCGGAGCGAGCTCTGGAAACACCATATATTTT
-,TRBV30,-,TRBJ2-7,CAWRGKGAYEQYF,TGTGCCTGGAGAGGAAAGGGAGCCTACGAGCAGTACTTC